This T cell receptor beta chain was sequenced during a study of T cell repertoires in cytomegalovirus infection. Overall study results and limits: CMV-specific TCR beta clonotypes restricted by HLA-C were the ones dominating the ex vivo response. Carriage of CMV together with the relevant HLA was identifiable through cumulative public TCR beta family frequency.

Regarding this clonotype: Antigen specificity is unknown.

TCRdb reprocessed the reads via MiXCR and lists one record per CDR3 protein. This sample yields approximately 730,000 distinct CDR3 sequences, of which just under 30% are seen a single time; roughly 14% belongs to the top ten. The CDR3 is 15 residues long. Trimming left V 2 bases short and J 5 bases short, with 15 bases between. CDR1 is MNHEY and CDR2 is SMNVEV in the germline V gene (reference sequence). The rearrangement links TRBV27 to TRBJ1-2, with a weak D call TRBD1 (5 bases). The input for sequencing was cultured CD8+ T cells from PBMCs, taken from culture after CMV antigen stimulation. The receptor comes from a human donor in good health (CMV status not recorded). Some clones in this sample may be carry-over from other donors' samples. The CDR3 nucleotides read TGTGCCAGCAGTTTAGAGTCTCAGGGATATTATGGCTACACCTTC. Amino acid sequence: CASSLESQGYYGYTF.